The rows below give T cell receptor beta chains drawn from one sample of a study of cytomegalovirus exposure and HLA in healthy donors. Libraries were prepared by immunoSEQ multiplex PCR; TCRdb keeps only in-frame clonotypes and omits some of them. Altogether some 170,000 clones are present, roughly 80% being singletons, with the ten largest covering approximately 7%. Sequencing input: PBMCs. The receptors stem from a woman in her twenties or thirties in good health and CMV-seropositive. Both conserved end residues are part of each CDR3. Fields, in order: clone size, D gene, J gene, V gene, CDR3 protein, CDR3 DNA. A D gene is named only where the DNA matches it firmly. Size is stated for part of the rows, as once, few or many counts, or as a class when the clone is expanded.

size: -
D: -
J: TRBJ1-2
V: TRBV19
CDR3: CASSIAAGPPSSGYTF
DNA: TGTGCCAGTAGTATAGCTGCAGGGCCCCCGTCGAGTGGCTACACCTTC

size: -
D: TRBD2
J: TRBJ2-1
V: TRBV9
CDR3: CASSERLAGVLTGNEQFF
DNA: TGTGCCAGCAGCGAAAGACTAGCGGGGGTCCTTACGGGCAATGAGCAGTTCTTC

size: -
D: -
J: TRBJ2-1
V: TRBV6-5
CDR3: CAVGRGQGVNEQFF
DNA: TGTGCCGTCGGGAGGGGACAGGGTGTCAATGAGCAGTTCTTC

size: -
D: -
J: TRBJ1-6
V: TRBV11-2
CDR3: CASSVRDNYNSPLHF
DNA: TGTGCCAGCAGCGTCCGGGACAACTATAATTCACCCCTCCACTTT

size: -
D: -
J: TRBJ2-4
V: TRBV27
CDR3: CASSSVGGIGIQYF
DNA: TGTGCCAGCAGTTCCGTGGGGGGTATCGGCATTCAGTACTTC

size: -
D: -
J: TRBJ2-3
V: TRBV11-2
CDR3: CASSLVTEYTDTQYF
DNA: TGTGCCAGCAGCTTAGTGACAGAATACACAGATACGCAGTATTTT

size: -
D: -
J: TRBJ2-7
V: TRBV15
CDR3: CATSETGNEQYF
DNA: TGTGCCACCAGCGAGACAGGTAACGAGCAGTACTTC

size: -
D: -
J: TRBJ1-2
V: TRBV4-3
CDR3: CASSQEILAYGYTF
DNA: TGCGCCAGCAGCCAAGAGATACTCGCCTATGGCTACACCTTC

size: -
D: TRBD1
J: TRBJ2-7
V: TRBV19
CDR3: CASSDAGRAGTGSYEQYF
DNA: TGTGCCAGTAGTGACGCGGGTAGGGCCGGGACAGGGTCCTACGAGCAGTACTTC

size: -
D: TRBD1
J: TRBJ1-1
V: TRBV5-1
CDR3: CASKGQGVNTEAFF
DNA: TGCGCCAGCAAAGGACAGGGGGTGAACACTGAAGCTTTCTTT

size: -
D: -
J: TRBJ1-2
V: TRBV30
CDR3: CAWSRVLYGYTF
DNA: TGTGCCTGGAGCAGGGTCCTCTATGGCTACACCTTC

size: -
D: TRBD2
J: TRBJ2-3
V: TRBV7-2
CDR3: CASSFRLAGGASTDTQYF
DNA: TGTGCCAGCAGCTTTCGACTAGCGGGGGGGGCTAGCACAGATACGCAGTATTTT

size: -
D: -
J: TRBJ1-4
V: TRBV28
CDR3: CASSPLGGFNEKLFF
DNA: TGTGCCAGCAGTCCATTAGGGGGATTTAATGAAAAACTGTTTTTT

size: -
D: TRBD2
J: TRBJ2-1
V: TRBV7-8
CDR3: CASHLRGGGASNEQFF
DNA: TGTGCCAGCCACCTTAGGGGCGGGGGGGCGAGCAATGAGCAGTTCTTC

size: once
D: TRBD1
J: TRBJ2-1
V: TRBV5-8
CDR3: CASSMGQGVNEQFF
DNA: TGTGCCAGCAGCATGGGACAGGGAGTTAATGAGCAGTTCTTC

size: -
D: -
J: TRBJ2-6
V: TRBV27
CDR3: CASSPRTARGANVLTF
DNA: TGTGCCAGCAGTCCTCGGACTGCCAGAGGGGCCAACGTCCTGACTTTC

size: -
D: TRBD2
J: TRBJ2-7
V: TRBV7-2
CDR3: CASNDYGGAYEQYF
DNA: TGTGCCAGCAACGACTACGGGGGGGCCTACGAGCAGTACTTC

size: -
D: -
J: TRBJ2-7
V: TRBV7-9
CDR3: CASSLGAYEQYF
DNA: TGTGCCAGCAGCTTAGGAGCCTACGAGCAGTACTTC

size: -
D: TRBD1
J: TRBJ1-4
V: TRBV7-9
CDR3: CASSKGQGRATNEKLFF
DNA: TGTGCCAGCAGCAAGGGACAGGGAAGAGCAACTAATGAAAAACTGTTTTTT

size: -
D: -
J: TRBJ2-7
V: TRBV7-2
CDR3: CASSLGDTGFQQYF
DNA: TGTGCCAGCAGCTTAGGGGACACAGGTTTCCAGCAGTACTTC

size: -
D: -
J: TRBJ1-1
V: TRBV19
CDR3: CASSISLGDTEAFF
DNA: TGTGCCAGTAGTATATCTCTCGGTGACACTGAAGCTTTCTTT

size: -
D: -
J: TRBJ1-5
V: TRBV12-5
CDR3: CASARRTEDQPQHF
DNA: TGTGCTAGTGCCCGGAGGACAGAAGATCAGCCCCAGCATTTT

size: -
D: TRBD1
J: TRBJ1-2
V: TRBV5-1
CDR3: CASSFGQGADGYTF
DNA: TGCGCCAGCAGTTTTGGACAGGGCGCCGATGGCTACACCTTC

size: -
D: -
J: TRBJ1-1
V: TRBV21-1
CDR3: CASTRGFNTEAFF
DNA: TGTGCCTCAACGAGGGGGTTCAACACTGAAGCTTTCTTT

size: -
D: TRBD1
J: TRBJ2-7
V: TRBV29-1
CDR3: CSAGTGYYEQYF
DNA: TGCAGCGCCGGGACAGGTTACTACGAGCAGTACTTC

size: -
D: -
J: TRBJ1-1
V: TRBV5-4
CDR3: CASSPINRFPDTEAFF
DNA: TGTGCCAGCAGCCCCATAAACCGGTTTCCGGACACTGAAGCTTTCTTT